The clone carrying this T cell receptor beta chain was picked up many times. Construction of the TCR beta libraries employed iRepertoire HTBI primers in conjunction with Arm-PCR of CDR3 regions. Each CDR3 protein gets one entry after TCRdb re-called the multiplex PCR reads with MiXCR. The data hold about 240,000 distinct CDR3 sequences, with 20% observed a single time. The time point: newly diagnosed GD, antithyroid drugs for less than 3 months. RNA isolated from PBMCs was used to make the TCR library. EDTA tubes collected 7.5 to 9.5 milliliters of peripheral blood. This sample is drawn from a study of regulatory T cells in long-lasting Graves disease. This specimen was peripheral blood mononuclear cells (PBMCs), taken at new diagnosis, from a patient treated with antithyroid drugs. The receptor was isolated from a female donor with Graves disease.

The CDR3 DNA reads as TGCAGCGTTGAAGATCGGGGCACAGATACGCAGTATTTT. This translates into CSVEDRGTDTQYF. The chain links TRBV29-1 to TRBJ2-3; D not certain. The V end lost 0 bases, the J end lost 1 base, and 5 bases lay between the germline ends. The germline V gene encodes CDR1 SQVTM and CDR2 ANQGSEA. The CDR3 runs 13 residues.